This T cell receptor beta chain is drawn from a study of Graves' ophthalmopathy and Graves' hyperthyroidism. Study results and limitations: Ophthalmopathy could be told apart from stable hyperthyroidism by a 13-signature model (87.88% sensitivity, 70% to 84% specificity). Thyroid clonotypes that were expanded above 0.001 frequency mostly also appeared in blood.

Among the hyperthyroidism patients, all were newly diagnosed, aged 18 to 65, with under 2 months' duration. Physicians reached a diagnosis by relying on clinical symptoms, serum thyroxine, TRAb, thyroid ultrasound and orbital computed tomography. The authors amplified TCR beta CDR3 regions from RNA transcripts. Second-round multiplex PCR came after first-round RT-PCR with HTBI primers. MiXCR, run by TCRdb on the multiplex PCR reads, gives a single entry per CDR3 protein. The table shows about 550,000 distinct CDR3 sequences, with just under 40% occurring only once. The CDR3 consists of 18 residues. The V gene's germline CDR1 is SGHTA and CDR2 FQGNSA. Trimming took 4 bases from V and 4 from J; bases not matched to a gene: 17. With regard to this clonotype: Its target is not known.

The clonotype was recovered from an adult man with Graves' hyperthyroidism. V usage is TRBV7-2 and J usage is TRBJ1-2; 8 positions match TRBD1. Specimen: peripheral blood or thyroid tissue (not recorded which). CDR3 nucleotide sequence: TGTGCCAGCAGCTCAGACGAGACAGGGGCTTGGGCCTCCTATGGCTACACCTTC. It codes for CASSSDETGAWASYGYTF.